This T cell receptor beta chain was observed in a study of CD8+ T cells in alopecia areata. Study-level findings and limits: Lesional scalp, notably in alopecia totalis/universalis, had clonality above that of normal scalp.

The CDR3 length is 12 residues. V was trimmed by 3 bases and J by 1 base, leaving 6 bases between them. CDR1 and CDR2 from the germline V gene are SQVTM and ANQGSEA. For this clone: What it binds is not known.

Investigators isolated RNA and reverse transcribed it into cDNA to act as the sequencing template. Profiled with immunoSEQ multiplex PCR; TCRdb holds only in-frame clones, not every one. The sample holds hundreds of thousands of clones, 67% seen once. The V call is TRBV29-1, the J call TRBJ1-2; D remains unclear. The receptor comes from a human donor with alopecia areata. Material: CD4+ T cells sorted from blood, obtained at week 0. Here the CDR3 DNA reads TGCAGCGTTGATCTTATTAACTATGGCTACACCTTC. Protein product: CSVDLINYGYTF.